This record covers a single T cell receptor (beta chain). Germline V lookup: CDR1 MDHEN, CDR2 SYDVKM. Trimming took 1 base from V and 7 from J, leaving 10 bases between them. The CDR3 extends over 13 amino acids. The data were taken from a study of blood T cell repertoires in COVID-19. The protocol was immunoSEQ multiplex PCR, while the TCRdb copy is restricted to in-frame clones and leaves out a portion. The sample lists 75,000 to 80,000 clones; roughly 81% were seen once. This sequence originates from a man aged 55 to 70 with COVID-19, enrolled during active disease. This chain joins TRBV28 and TRBJ1-1; TRBD1 is a possible D gene (6 bases). The sample was peripheral blood. In nucleotides, the CDR3 is TGTGCCAGCAGTTTATTCGACAGGAATGAAGCTTTCTTT. It yields the protein CASSLFDRNEAFF.